This is a list of T cell receptor beta chains from one sample in a study of blood T cell repertoires in COVID-19. Some clones are missing from TCRdb's copy, which holds only in-frame ones; the method was immunoSEQ multiplex PCR. Counted here are 140,000 or so clones, approximately 89% occurring once; the ten biggest clones make up around 1.6%. Sequencing was done on a sample of peripheral blood. The receptors originated from a human donor in a cohort sampled during active COVID-19. Each CDR3 is given with its conserved first and last residue. A D gene is named only where the DNA matches it firmly. Rows may omit the clone size; those that give it use once, few, many or a size class.

.	TRBV6-2/TRBV6-3	.	TRBJ2-7	CASSYPGHSYEQYF	TGTGCCAGCAGTTACCCCGGACATTCCTACGAGCAGTACTTC
.	TRBV7-2	.	TRBJ1-3	CASSLAGSHTIYF	TGTGCCAGCAGCTTAGCGGGGAGCCACACCATATATTTT
.	TRBV5-4	.	TRBJ1-2	CASSLRLGGNYGYTF	TGTGCCAGCAGCTTGAGGCTCGGGGGAAACTATGGCTACACCTTC
.	TRBV7-9	.	TRBJ1-1	CASSQQTNTEAFF	TGTGCCAGCAGCCAACAGACAAACACTGAAGCTTTCTTT
.	TRBV19	.	TRBJ1-1	CASSIAEVNTEAFF	TGTGCCAGTAGTATAGCAGAGGTTAACACTGAAGCTTTCTTT
TRBD1	TRBV9	.	TRBJ1-1	CASSVVDRGRGSGTEAFF	TGTGCCAGCAGCGTGGTAGACAGGGGGCGCGGATCGGGCACTGAAGCTTTCTTT
.	TRBV3-1/TRBV3-2	.	TRBJ2-5	CASTILIVGDQETQYF	TGTGCCAGCACCATTCTGATCGTCGGGGACCAAGAGACCCAGTACTTC
.	TRBV7-2	.	TRBJ2-7	CASSLVVGPSDYEQYF	TGTGCCAGCAGCTTAGTGGTCGGTCCAAGCGACTACGAGCAGTACTTC
.	TRBV7-8	.	TRBJ1-2	CASSSHREGYGYTF	TGTGCCAGCAGCTCACACAGGGAAGGGTATGGCTACACCTTC
.	TRBV6-5	.	TRBJ1-1	CASSPERGNTEAFF	TGTGCCAGCAGTCCCGAACGGGGGAACACTGAAGCTTTCTTT
.	TRBV7-6	.	TRBJ2-2	CASSIQGQGTGELFF	TGTGCCAGCAGCATACAAGGACAAGGCACCGGGGAGCTGTTTTTT
TRBD2	TRBV6-5	.	TRBJ2-4	CASKGGSWDIQYF	TGTGCCAGCAAGGGAGGGAGTTGGGACATTCAGTACTTC
TRBD2	TRBV27	.	TRBJ2-5	CASSLWGGKPQETQYF	TGTGCCAGCAGTTTATGGGGAGGGAAACCCCAAGAGACCCAGTACTTC
TRBD2	TRBV27	.	TRBJ2-5	CASSLFSGGPKETQYF	TGTGCCAGCAGTTTATTCAGCGGGGGGCCTAAAGAGACCCAGTACTTC
.	TRBV18	.	TRBJ1-2	CASSPQGGYGYTF	TGTGCCAGCTCACCTCAGGGAGGTTATGGCTACACCTTC
TRBD1	TRBV29-1	.	TRBJ2-7	CSGGQAGEQYF	TGCAGCGGTGGACAGGCGGGCGAGCAGTACTTC
TRBD2	TRBV5-8	.	TRBJ2-3	CASRPTGGPADTQYF	TGTGCCAGCAGACCGACGGGGGGGCCCGCAGATACGCAGTATTTT
TRBD1	TRBV19	.	TRBJ2-5	CASSIGQDQETQYF	TGTGCCAGTAGTATTGGACAGGACCAAGAGACCCAGTACTTC
TRBD1	TRBV2	.	TRBJ1-2	CASSEHLTGGYGYTF	TGTGCCAGCAGTGAACATCTGACAGGGGGCTATGGCTACACCTTC
.	TRBV27	once	TRBJ1-4	CASSLFRNEKLFF	TGTGCCAGCAGTTTGTTCAGGAATGAAAAACTGTTTTTT
.	TRBV5-5	.	TRBJ1-2	CASTLTGYGYTF	TGTGCCAGCACCTTGACAGGCTATGGCTACACCTTC
TRBD1	TRBV12-3/TRBV12-4	.	TRBJ1-2	CATRQGNYGYTF	TGTGCCACCCGACAGGGAAACTATGGCTACACCTTC
TRBD1	TRBV7-7	.	TRBJ2-5	CASSLQAGGWKTQYF	TGTGCCAGCAGCTTACAGGCAGGGGGCTGGAAGACCCAGTACTTC
.	TRBV18	.	TRBJ1-2	CASSPQAGAEYGYTF	TGTGCCAGCTCACCCCAGGCGGGGGCGGAATATGGCTACACCTTC
.	TRBV29-1	.	TRBJ2-5	CSVGRYQETQYF	TGCAGCGTTGGTCGGTACCAAGAGACCCAGTACTTC